This T cell receptor beta chain originates from a study of T cell responses to AZD1222 COVID-19 vaccine. Study-wide results and caveats: The sample set comprised mostly white British donors with more females, and clonal diversity was possibly underestimated.

Second-dose schedules of about 4 or about 12 weeks were combined. To note about this clone: Its antigen remains unknown.

The CDR3 is 14 residues long. Between the trimmed V and J ends, which lost 3 bases and 7 bases, there was a span of 15 bases. From germline, CDR1 is SGHRS and CDR2 YFSETQ. Profiling relied on immunoSEQ multiplex PCR, and the TCRdb table lists in-frame clones only, not all of them. The sample contains 150,000 to 200,000 clones, 88% of which appear only once. This TCR was sampled from an adult who received the AZD1222 COVID-19 vaccine. The chain employs TRBV5-1 and TRBJ2-3; maybe TRBD1 (5 bases). Sequences were derived from peripheral blood, sampled 28 days after the second AZD1222 dose. CDR3 DNA sequence: TGCGCCAGCAGCTGGAGCGACAGTCAGAATACGCAGTATTTT. Protein sequence: CASSWSDSQNTQYF.